This passage covers 10 T cell receptor beta chains from one sample sequenced in a study of blood T cell repertoires in COVID-19. The method was immunoSEQ multiplex PCR; TCRdb's version includes in-frame clones alone and lacks a portion of them. Altogether about 140,000 clones are present, around 84% being singletons, with the ten largest covering about 8.9%. The sequenced sample consisted of peripheral blood. The receptors derive from a man aged 30-40 years with COVID-19, enrolled during active disease.

The rearrangement links TRBV19 to TRBJ2-7; 10 positions agree with TRBD2. This CDR3 comprises 17 residues. With V trimmed by 3 bases and J by 0 bases, 8 bases remained unmatched. Germline V gives CDR1 LNHDA, CDR2 SQIVND (reference sequence). DNA for the CDR3: TGTGCCAGTAGTATTGGGACTAGCGCGAATCCCTCCTACGAGCAGTACTTC. It codes for CASSIGTSANPSYEQYF. Looking up the rest from reference TRBV19 and TRBJ2-7 gives the full variable domain: DGGITQSPKYLFRKEGQNVTLSCEQNLNHDAMYWYRQDPGQGLRLIYYSQIVNDFQKGDIAEGYSVSREKKESFPLTVTSAQKNPTAFYLCASSIGTSANPSYEQYFGPGTRLTVT.

The sample holds one count of this clone. The V gene is TRBV11-3, the J gene TRBJ2-1, with 14 nucleotides matching TRBD2. CDR1 is SGHNT and CDR2 is YENEEA in the germline V gene. CDR3 length equals 20 residues. With V trimmed by 1 base and J by 0 bases, 8 bases remained unmatched. The CDR3 region is CASSLGWTSGRSSSYNEQFF. The CDR3 nucleotides read TGTGCCAGCAGCTTAGGGTGGACTAGCGGGAGGTCAAGCTCCTACAATGAGCAGTTCTTC. Drawing the rest from reference TRBV11-3 and TRBJ2-1, the complete variable domain is EAGVVQSPRYKIIEKKQPVAFWCNPISGHNTLYWYLQNLGQGPELLIRYENEEAVDDSQLPKDRFSAERLKGVDSTLKIQPAELGDSAVYLCASSLGWTSGRSSSYNEQFFGPGTRLTVL.

V is TRBV4-1 and J is TRBJ2-1; 11 positions match TRBD2. Unmatched junction bases numbered 6, after V lost 0 bases and J lost 8 bases. The germline V gene encodes CDR1 MGHRA and CDR2 YSYEKL. This CDR3 is 16 amino acids long. The CDR3 DNA reads TGCGCCAGCAGCCAAGAAACTAGCGGGAGTGGGTATGAGCAGTTCTTC. Translation gives CASSQETSGSGYEQFF.

V usage is TRBV30 and J usage is TRBJ1-6; no firm D call. V lost 0 bases, J lost 8 bases, and 11 bases lay in between. CDR1 and CDR2 from the germline V gene are GTSNPN and SVGIG (reference sequence). The CDR3 has 14 residues. The CDR3 region is CAWSVGSGDSPLHF. The CDR3 nucleotides read TGTGCCTGGAGTGTAGGCAGCGGGGATTCACCCCTCCACTTT.

The chain uses TRBV10-2 and TRBJ2-7; D might be TRBD1 (6 bases). Germline-derived CDR1 and CDR2 are WSHSY and SAAADI. The CDR3 contains 15 residues. V was clipped by 3 bases and J by 2 bases, with 14 bases between them. DNA for the CDR3: TGCGCCAGCAGTGAATCAGGGGTCCAACCCTACGAGCAGTACTTC. It codes for CASSESGVQPYEQYF.

This clone has just a few counts. The chain combines TRBV4-2 with TRBJ1-5; D possibly corresponds to TRBD1 (6 bases). This CDR3 contains 16 residues. V shed 1 base and J shed 3 bases, with 13 bases lying between them. Germline CDR1 is LGHNA and CDR2 is YNFKEQ. CDR3 DNA: TGTGCCAGCAGCCAAGGATCAACAGGGCCCAATCAGCCCCAGCATTTT. Amino acids: CASSQGSTGPNQPQHF.

V is TRBV7-2 and J is TRBJ2-5; D may be TRBD1 (6 bases). This CDR3 has 14 amino acids. Trimming stripped 4 bases from V and 4 bases from J, with 13 bases between. Per germline, CDR1 SGHTA and CDR2 FQGNSA. The CDR3 here is CASSSPTGRETQYF. Here the CDR3 DNA reads TGTGCCAGCAGCTCCCCTACAGGGCGAGAGACCCAGTACTTC.

This clone was detected only a few times. J is TRBJ1-3 and V is TRBV7-9; D is possibly TRBD1 (6 bases). The CDR3 extends over 17 amino acids. Germline CDR1 and CDR2: SEHNR and FQNEAQ (reference sequence). V was pared by 4 bases and J by 2 bases, with 18 bases between. The chain's CDR3 is CASSSRGAVTTGNTIYF. The CDR3 nucleotides read TGTGCCAGCAGCTCCCGGGGGGCAGTGACTACTGGAAACACCATATATTTT.

This rearrangement joins TRBV5-4 to TRBJ1-2; D not certain. The CDR3 covers 16 residues. Trimming shortened V by 0 bases and J by 4 bases, and 16 bases separated the two germline ends. The germline CDR1 and CDR2 sequences are SGHNT and YYREEE (reference sequence). Written as DNA, the CDR3 is TGTGCCAGCAGCTTGGAAGTGGTCTATTCCCCCTATGGCTACACCTTC. This codes for CASSLEVVYSPYGYTF.

This chain links TRBV2 with TRBJ1-3; tentative D call: TRBD1 (5 bases). Germline V lookup: CDR1 SNHLY, CDR2 FYNNEI. The CDR3 contains 14 residues. Trimming cost V 4 bases and J 2 bases, with 9 bases left between them. CDR3 protein: CASSGSRAGNTIYF. The CDR3 nucleotides are TGTGCCAGCAGTGGGTCCAGGGCTGGAAACACCATATATTTT.